Listed here are 26 T cell receptor beta chains from one sample, sequenced in a study of T cells after yellow fever vaccination. A single record per CDR3 protein comes from TCRdb applying MiXCR to the 5' RACE reads. The repertoire holds nearly 550,000 distinct CDR3 sequences, with over 15% as singletons. Sequencing used PBMCs, obtained 15 days after the yellow fever booster vaccination. All receptors derive from a man between 25 and 39 years old who received the YFV17D yellow fever vaccine.

In this sample, this clonotype turned up many times. The CDR3 reads CASFGQGYQAFF. CDR3 DNA sequence: TGCGCCAGCTTTGGACAGGGGTACCAAGCTTTCTTT. V usage is TRBV5-1 and J usage is TRBJ1-1; 9 bases map to TRBD1. The CDR3 is made up of 12 amino acids. Germline CDR1 and CDR2: SGHRS and YFSETQ. V trimming: 7 bases; J trimming: 9 bases; junction bases outside the gene matches: 7. The whole variable domain, filled in from reference TRBV5-1 and TRBJ1-1, reads KAGVTQTPRYLIKTRGQQVTLSCSPISGHRSVSWYQQTPGQGLQFLFEYFSETQRNKGNFPGRFSGRQFSNSRSEMNVSTLELGDSALYLCASFGQGYQAFFGQGTRLTVV.

This chain links TRBV5-1 with TRBJ1-4, with TRBD1 matching over 8 bases. CDR1 and CDR2 from the germline V gene are SGHRS and YFSETQ. V gave up 4 bases and J gave up 3 bases; unmatched junction bases: 5. The length of the CDR3 is 15 residues. The CDR3, as DNA: TGCGCCAGCAGCGAACAGGGGGTTGCTAATGAAAAACTGTTTTTT. Translating gives CASSEQGVANEKLFF.

This clonotype was seen more than once but under ten times. The rearrangement joins TRBV5-1 to TRBJ2-7; 10 nucleotides match TRBD2. The germline CDR1 and CDR2 sequences are SGHRS and YFSETQ. This CDR3 comprises 17 residues. V was pared by 0 bases and J by 0 bases, with 6 bases of the junction left unmatched. The DNA for the CDR3 is TGCGCCAGCAGCTTGGCTAGCGGGGGAAAGAGCTCCTACGAGCAGTACTTC. It specifies CASSLASGGKSSYEQYF.

This clonotype was seen at least ten times. The genes are TRBV10-2 and TRBJ2-3, with D perhaps matching TRBD2 (5 bases). In germline, CDR1 is WSHSY, CDR2 SAAADI. This CDR3 spans 15 amino acids. Deletions cut 4 bases from V and 1 base from J, with 12 bases between. The CDR3 reads CASSGGAAGTDTQYF. As DNA, the CDR3 is TGCGCCAGCAGTGGAGGAGCGGCGGGCACAGATACGCAGTATTTT.

A few counts support this clonotype. CDR3 sequence (DNA): TGTGCCAGCAGCCCGGAGGCAGGGGGCGCCGGCAATGAGCAGTTCTTC. Amino acids: CASSPEAGGAGNEQFF. The V and J genes are TRBV5-4 and TRBJ2-1; TRBD1 aligns across 8 bases. CDR3 length: 16 residues. V gave up 4 bases and J gave up 6 bases; unmatched junction bases: 12. Germline CDR1 and CDR2: SGHNT and YYREEE (reference sequence).

The chain links TRBV6-2 or TRBV6-3 to TRBJ2-7; TRBD2 is a possible D gene (6 bases). This CDR3 contains 13 residues. The V and J ends lost 2 bases and 6 bases respectively, with 11 bases between them. Germline CDR1 reads MNHEY; CDR2 reads SVGEGT. CDR3 region: CASSYVTRIEQYF. In nucleotides, the CDR3 is TGTGCCAGCAGTTACGTGACTAGGATCGAGCAGTACTTC.

The V and J genes are TRBV11-2 and TRBJ2-3; D possibly uses TRBD1 or TRBD2 (5 bases each). Germline V gene lookup returns CDR1 SGHAT and CDR2 FQNNGV. This CDR3 spans 15 amino acids. Trimming took 1 base from V and 8 from J, leaving 16 bases between them. CDR3 loop: CASSLVRPGPGTQYF. Here the CDR3 DNA reads TGTGCCAGCAGCTTAGTCCGTCCGGGACCCGGTACGCAGTATTTT.

The CDR3 coding sequence is TGCGCCGGTGCTTGGGACAGGGAGAATGAGCAGTTCTTC. This encodes CAGAWDRENEQFF. V is TRBV4-3 and J is TRBJ2-1, with 9 positions matching TRBD1. The CDR3 extends over 13 amino acids. Trimming took 11 bases from V and 7 from J; bases not matched to a gene: 9. Germline V gives CDR1 LGHNA, CDR2 YSLEER.

This sequence joins TRBV6-2 or TRBV6-3 and TRBJ2-7, with TRBD2 matching over 9 bases. Looked up from germline, CDR1 is MNHEY and CDR2 is SVGEGT. V dropped 7 bases and J dropped 3; count of bases not matched to a gene: 4. The CDR3 has 13 residues. The DNA of the CDR3 is TGTGCCAGCAAGGGTAGCGGGAGCTACGAGCAGTACTTC. This encodes CASKGSGSYEQYF.

This clonotype was counted a few times. The genes are TRBV15 and TRBJ2-3; D gene ambiguous. With 0 bases removed from V and 0 bases from J, the gap between germline ends came to 7 bases. The CDR3 covers 15 residues. The germline V gene has CDR1 LNHNV and CDR2 YYDKDF (reference sequence). In DNA, the CDR3 is TGTGCCACCAGCAGAGATCGGCTGAGCACAGATACGCAGTATTTT. This codes for CATSRDRLSTDTQYF. Using reference TRBV15 and TRBJ2-3 for the parts outside the CDR3, the full variable domain is DAMVIQNPRYQVTQFGKPVTLSCSQTLNHNVMYWYQQKSSQAPKLLFHYYDKDFNNEADTPDNFQSRRPNTSFCFLDIRSPGLGDTAMYLCATSRDRLSTDTQYFGPGTRLTVL.

V and J are TRBV18 and TRBJ1-6, with D possibly matching TRBD1 (6 bases). The CDR3 extends over 14 amino acids. Germline lookup yields CDR1 KGHSH and CDR2 LQKENI. The ends were cut back, 2 bases at V and 8 bases at J, with 10 bases in the middle. The DNA of the CDR3 is TGTGCCAGCTCACCATCGGGGGCCGATTCACCCCTCCACTTT. Amino acid sequence: CASSPSGADSPLHF.

The chain couples TRBV5-1 to TRBJ2-1; D possibly matches TRBD1 or TRBD2 (5 bases each). The CDR3 is 16 residues long. Germline V gene lookup returns CDR1 SGHRS and CDR2 YFSETQ. V lost 0 bases and J 9 bases, leaving 19 bases between the germline ends. The DNA for the CDR3 is TGCGCCAGCAGCTTGGGTTACGCTAGCTGGCAGGGTGAGCAGTTCTTC. It yields the protein CASSLGYASWQGEQFF.

This clonotype was observed at least ten times. Written as DNA, the CDR3 is TGTGCCAGCAGTGCTGAAGCGGGCCAAGAGACCCAGTACTTC. Its translation: CASSAEAGQETQYF. The chain is built from TRBV28 and TRBJ2-5; a weak D match, TRBD2 (6 bases). Germline V CDR1 and CDR2: MDHEN, SYDVKM. V lost 5 bases, J lost 1 base, and 11 bases lay in between. The CDR3 is 14 residues long.

The rearrangement joins TRBV10-3 to TRBJ2-6, with 12 bases identical to TRBD2. J lost 4 bases, V lost 10 bases, and 5 bases had no gene match. The germline V gene has CDR1 ENHRY and CDR2 SYGVKD. This CDR3 is 15 amino acids long. The CDR3: CATRTSGVGANVLTF. The CDR3 bases are TGTGCCACCCGGACTAGCGGGGTCGGGGCCAACGTCCTGACTTTC.

The table lists this clonotype with a few counts. This rearrangement joins TRBV7-2 to TRBJ2-7; 8 bases agree with TRBD2. The CDR3 has 14 residues. Looked up from germline, CDR1 is SGHTA and CDR2 is FQGNSA. Trimming removed 6 bases from V and 2 bases from J; junction bases left unmatched: 6. The CDR3 loop is CASRFNGGAYEQYF. The DNA of the CDR3 is TGTGCCAGCAGATTTAACGGGGGGGCCTACGAGCAGTACTTC.

The sample holds a few counts of this clonotype. The rearrangement uses TRBV7-2 and TRBJ2-3; 9 nucleotides agree with TRBD2. The trim removed 1 base at V and 4 bases at J, leaving 6 bases unmatched. CDR3 length: 16 residues. The germline V gene encodes CDR1 SGHTA and CDR2 FQGNSA. CDR3 amino acids: CASSLVGSGSADTQYF. The CDR3 nucleotides read TGTGCCAGCAGCTTAGTGGGTAGCGGGAGTGCAGATACGCAGTATTTT.

This clonotype came up a few times. The J gene is TRBJ2-2, the V gene TRBV7-8; the D call may be TRBD1 or TRBD2 (5 bases each). V lost 3 bases to trimming and J lost 4 bases, with 15 bases between them. The CDR3 totals 16 residues. Looked up from germline, CDR1 is SGHVS and CDR2 is FQNEAQ. The CDR3 DNA reads as TGTGCCAGCAGCTTCGGGGCGCAGGGCCTCACCGGGGAGCTGTTTTTT. This encodes CASSFGAQGLTGELFF. The whole variable domain, remainder taken from reference TRBV7-8 and TRBJ2-2, is GAGVSQSPRYKVAKRGQDVALRCDPISGHVSLFWYQQALGQGPEFLTYFQNEAQLDKSGLPSDRFFAERPEGSVSTLKIQRTQQEDSAVYLCASSFGAQGLTGELFFGEGSRLTVL.

This rearrangement joins TRBV7-2 to TRBJ2-2, with D uncertain. Trimming took off 11 bases at V and 8 bases at J, with 9 bases between the two ends. The V gene's germline CDR1 is SGHTA and CDR2 FQGNSA. This CDR3 is built from 10 residues. In nucleotides, the CDR3 is TGTGCCCGTGTCCCTGGGGAGCTGTTTTTT. Its protein product is CARVPGELFF.

This clonotype was counted between two and nine times. V gene TRBV5-1 combines with J gene TRBJ1-5; possible D gene TRBD1, 5 bases. Deletions cut 0 bases from V and 4 bases from J, with 11 bases between. Germline lookup yields CDR1 SGHRS and CDR2 YFSETQ. CDR3 length: 15 amino acids. CDR3 sequence reads: CASSLDPGGNQPQHF. Here the CDR3 DNA reads TGCGCCAGCAGCTTGGACCCCGGGGGAAATCAGCCCCAGCATTTT.

This clonotype was seen at least ten times. The chain recombines TRBV25-1 with TRBJ2-1; the D is unclear. This CDR3 has 13 residues. CDR1 and CDR2 (germline): MGHDK, SYGVNS. Deletions cut 4 bases from V and 8 bases from J, with 12 bases between. CDR3 DNA sequence: TGTGCCAGCAGTGGAGTGGGTCGCGATGAGCAGTTCTTC. Translating it yields CASSGVGRDEQFF.

The chain employs TRBV20-1 and TRBJ2-7; 7 nucleotides line up with TRBD1. CDR1 DFQATT and CDR2 SNEGSKA come from the germline V gene (reference sequence). J lost 0 bases, V lost 6 bases, and 5 bases had no gene match. The CDR3 runs 13 residues. This CDR3 is CSAQGVSSYEQYF. Here the CDR3 DNA reads TGCAGTGCCCAGGGGGTAAGCTCCTACGAGCAGTACTTC.

The gene calls are TRBV18 and TRBJ2-1; 7 bases line up with TRBD1. The CDR3 contains 15 residues. V was pared by 3 bases and J by 6 bases, with 8 bases of the junction left unmatched. Germline CDR1 reads KGHSH; CDR2 reads LQKENI. CDR3 amino acids: CASSPWQGVGNEQFF. CDR3 nucleotide sequence: TGTGCCAGCTCACCTTGGCAGGGGGTTGGCAATGAGCAGTTCTTC.

V and J are TRBV21-1 and TRBJ2-1. TRBV21-1 is deemed a pseudogene. This CDR3 has 14 amino acids. The DNA for the CDR3 is TGTGCCAGCAGCCCATCCGACCAGGACAATGAGCAGTTCTTC. It yields the protein CASSPSDQDNEQFF.

The chain employs TRBV20-1 and TRBJ1-1; D ambiguous. The CDR3 is made up of 14 amino acids. Trimming cost V 8 bases and J 0 bases, with 16 bases left between them. Per germline, CDR1 DFQATT and CDR2 SNEGSKA (reference sequence). CDR3 coding DNA: TGCAGTTTCGTGCCACACCCCTTGAACACTGAAGCTTTCTTT. This sequence encodes CSFVPHPLNTEAFF.

This clonotype was observed a handful of times. This rearrangement joins TRBV7-9 to TRBJ1-1, with no clear D. Germline lookup yields CDR1 SEHNR and CDR2 FQNEAQ (reference sequence). CDR3 length: 11 residues. With 5 bases removed from V and 4 bases from J, the gap between germline ends came to 5 bases. CDR3 bases: TGTGCCAGCAGCCTCCCCACTGAAGCTTTCTTT. It yields the protein CASSLPTEAFF.

The rearrangement links TRBV9 to TRBJ1-6; TRBD1 might be the D (5 bases). Germline-derived CDR1 and CDR2 are SGDLS and YYNGEE. This CDR3 spans 15 amino acids. V was pared by 0 bases and J by 10 bases, with 14 bases between. The CDR3 region has the DNA TGTGCCAGCAGCGTAGAAGAGGGGATTGACTCACCCCTCCACTTT. Translated: CASSVEEGIDSPLHF.